The 12 T cell receptor beta chains given below trace back to one sample, sequenced in a study of cytomegalovirus exposure and HLA in healthy donors. The table came from immunoSEQ multiplex PCR; TCRdb's copy has only in-frame clones and leaves some out. The data contain 100,000 to 150,000 clones, roughly 90% of them singletons. The sequenced sample consisted of PBMCs. The origin of the receptors is a man aged 25-45 years in good health and CMV-seronegative.

The rearrangement links TRBV4-2 to TRBJ2-1; possible D gene TRBD2, 6 bases. The ends were cut back, 6 bases at V and 3 bases at J, with 9 bases in the middle. The CDR3 has 13 residues. Germline V gives CDR1 LGHNA, CDR2 YNFKEQ. The CDR3 nucleotides are TGTGCCAGCAGGGCCGGGGGCTACAATGAGCAGTTCTTC. It codes for CASRAGGYNEQFF.

This chain joins TRBV2 and TRBJ2-2; D remains unclear. V was clipped by 4 bases and J by 4 bases, with 7 bases between them. The germline V gene encodes CDR1 SNHLY and CDR2 FYNNEI. The CDR3 runs 13 residues. DNA of the CDR3: TGTGCCAGCAGTGTCGAGATCACCGGGGAGCTGTTTTTT. Its protein product is CASSVEITGELFF.

This clone was counted a single time. This chain joins TRBV6-6 and TRBJ2-7; 9 positions match TRBD1. This CDR3 is 15 amino acids long. The ends lost 9 bases at V and 4 bases at J; junction bases unmatched: 13. The germline V gene has CDR1 MNHNY and CDR2 SVGAGI (reference sequence). The CDR3 loop reads CASLGGGQGLYEQYF. The CDR3 DNA is TGTGCCAGTCTGGGGGGGGGACAGGGTTTATACGAGCAGTACTTC.

V and J are TRBV6-5 and TRBJ2-3; maybe TRBD2 (6 bases). The V end was cut by 2 bases, the J end by 2 bases, with 11 bases between. CDR1 MNHEY and CDR2 SVGAGI come from the germline V gene. This CDR3 is 15 amino acids long. The CDR3 spells CASSYGTSATDTQYF. CDR3 DNA: TGTGCCAGCAGTTACGGGACTTCCGCCACAGATACGCAGTATTTT.

V gene TRBV7-6 combines with J gene TRBJ2-7; TRBD2 matches at 11 bases. V trimming: 5 bases; J trimming: 0 bases; junction bases outside the gene matches: 6. Per the germline V gene, CDR1 is SGHVS and CDR2 is FNYEAQ. The CDR3 spans 16 residues. CDR3 sequence (DNA): TGTGCCAGCAGCCGGACTAGCGGGTTCAGCTCCTACGAGCAGTACTTC. This codes for CASSRTSGFSSYEQYF.

V gene TRBV23-1 combines with J gene TRBJ2-1, with D unclear. TRBV23-1 is placed among ORFs of uncertain function. V dropped 0 bases and J dropped 7 bases, with 4 bases sitting between them. The CDR3 has 12 residues. The CDR3 bases are TGCGCCAGCAGTCAATCGAGGAATGAGCAGTTCTTC. Translated: CASSQSRNEQFF.

The chain has TRBV30 and TRBJ1-5; D is ambiguous. This CDR3 contains 15 residues. Trimming removed 0 bases at V and 0 bases at J, with 9 bases between. The V gene's germline CDR1 is GTSNPN and CDR2 SVGIG (reference sequence). DNA of the CDR3: TGTGCCTGGAGTGTTCGGCGGGTTAGCAATCAGCCCCAGCATTTT. Its translation: CAWSVRRVSNQPQHF.

Here the CDR3 DNA reads TGTGCCAGCAGCTCGGGAGCTTTCTTT. Protein: CASSSGAFF. The chain uses TRBV7-6 and TRBJ1-1, with D unclear. The germline CDR1 and CDR2 sequences are SGHVS and FNYEAQ. The CDR3 covers 9 residues. V lost 4 bases and J 10 bases, leaving 4 bases between the germline ends.

The chain combines TRBV7-9 with TRBJ2-1; perhaps TRBD1 as D (6 bases). Trimming took off 6 bases at V and 5 bases at J, with 23 bases between the two ends. Germline CDR1 and CDR2: SEHNR and FQNEAQ (reference sequence). CDR3 length equals 17 residues. The CDR3 here is CASSRSPRGKEDNEQFF. The CDR3 DNA reads TGTGCCAGCAGTCGAAGTCCCAGGGGCAAGGAGGACAATGAGCAGTTCTTC.

V is TRBV5-1 and J is TRBJ2-1; the match to TRBD2 covers 7 bases. Per germline, CDR1 SGHRS and CDR2 YFSETQ. V gave up 0 bases and J gave up 5 bases; unmatched junction bases: 5. This CDR3 is built from 15 residues. CDR3 amino acids: CASSLVGGGDNEQFF. The CDR3 DNA is TGCGCCAGCAGCTTGGTCGGCGGGGGAGACAATGAGCAGTTCTTC.

This sequence joins TRBV10-2 and TRBJ2-7, with TRBD2 matching 13 bases. V shed 2 bases and J 6 bases; nucleotides not matched to a gene: 4. The CDR3 is 15 residues long. Per the germline V gene, CDR1 is WSHSY and CDR2 is SAAADI. Here the CDR3 DNA reads TGCGCCAGCAGTGAGACTAGCGGGAGGGCCGGCGAGCAGTACTTC. Translated: CASSETSGRAGEQYF.

V gene TRBV30 combines with J gene TRBJ1-2, with 7 bases fitting TRBD1. Germline V gene lookup returns CDR1 GTSNPN and CDR2 SVGIG (reference sequence). V was pared by 2 bases and J by 7 bases, with 10 bases of the junction left unmatched. The length of the CDR3 is 14 residues. CDR3 nucleotides: TGTGCCTGGAGTTCTTCGACAGGGTCGGGTGGCTACACCTTC. It yields the protein CAWSSSTGSGGYTF.